The next 17 T cell receptor beta chains were all read from a single sample in a study of identical twins. TCRdb re-derived calls from the 5' RACE reads in MiXCR, one entry per CDR3 protein. The table lists under 250,000 distinct CDR3 sequences, 12% of them singletons. The same data also contributed to another study, on yellow fever vaccine responses in identical twins.

Sequencing was performed on memory (CD45RO+) T cells sorted from blood. Every receptor here comes from a woman under 30 in good health.

V gene TRBV7-2 combines with J gene TRBJ2-1; tentatively, D is TRBD1 (6 bases). Germline values: CDR1 SGHTA, CDR2 FQGNSA. The CDR3 contains 13 residues. Trimming removed 4 bases from V and 6 bases from J, with 10 bases in between. CDR3 loop: CASSSGTLNEQFF. Written as DNA, the CDR3 is TGTGCCAGCAGCTCAGGGACACTCAATGAGCAGTTCTTC.

This clonotype was found many times. The chain carries TRBV7-8 and TRBJ1-6, with a tentative D call TRBD1 (5 bases). Germline V lookup: CDR1 SGHVS, CDR2 FQNEAQ. V lost 5 bases, J lost 5 bases, and 19 bases lay in between. The CDR3 is made up of 17 amino acids. Here the CDR3 reads CASSPQTVRGNNSPLHF. CDR3 nucleotides: TGTGCCAGCAGCCCGCAGACAGTCCGGGGAAATAATTCACCCCTCCACTTT.

This chain connects TRBV3-1 to TRBJ2-7; D perhaps matches TRBD1 (6 bases). Germline V gene sequence: CDR1 LGHDT, CDR2 YNNKEL (reference sequence). V was pared by 3 bases and J by 2 bases, with 11 bases between. This CDR3 has 14 amino acids. The CDR3 DNA sequence: TGTGCCAGCAGCCACCAGGGGTACACCTACGAGCAGTACTTC. Encoded protein: CASSHQGYTYEQYF.

This clonotype was observed many times. The genes are TRBV11-2 and TRBJ2-1; 13 bases are a match to TRBD2. Unmatched junction bases numbered 12, after V lost 3 bases and J lost 7 bases. This CDR3 contains 18 residues. Germline CDR1 reads SGHAT; CDR2 reads FQNNGV. The CDR3 spells CASSFKGTSGIQRNEQFF. Here the CDR3 DNA reads TGTGCCAGCAGCTTCAAAGGGACTAGCGGGATTCAGAGGAATGAGCAGTTCTTC. Complete variable domain (other parts from reference TRBV11-2 and TRBJ2-1): EAGVAQSPRYKIIEKRQSVAFWCNPISGHATLYWYQQILGQGPKLLIQFQNNGVVDDSQLPKDRFSAERLKGVDSTLKIQPAKLEDSAVYLCASSFKGTSGIQRNEQFFGPGTRLTVL.

The V and J genes are TRBV6-4 and TRBJ2-1, with TRBD2 as a possible D gene (5 bases). Looked up from germline, CDR1 is MRHNA and CDR2 is SNTAGT. The CDR3 has 16 amino acids. The V end was cut by 0 bases, the J end by 6 bases, with 15 bases between. The CDR3 nucleotides read TGTGCCAGCAGTGACTCGTTAGCGCTCGGCCTCAATGAGCAGTTCTTC. Amino acids: CASSDSLALGLNEQFF.

The chain employs TRBV24-1 and TRBJ2-5; 8 positions match TRBD2. CDR1 KGHDR and CDR2 SFDVKD come from the germline V gene. There are 13 residues in the CDR3. The V and J ends lost 7 bases and 5 bases, in that order; junction bases with no gene match: 5. The CDR3 loop is CATSRTSKETQYF. Here the CDR3 DNA reads TGTGCCACCAGCAGGACTAGCAAGGAGACCCAGTACTTC.

The chain couples TRBV7-9 to TRBJ2-7; 15 bases fit TRBD2. Germline V gives CDR1 SEHNR, CDR2 FQNEAQ (reference sequence). The CDR3 sequence is 16 residues long. After removal of 4 bases from V and 6 bases from J, the junction contained 7 bases not matched to a gene. The CDR3 nucleotides read TGTGCCAGCAGCTCGGGGACTAGCGGGAGGCGAAGCGAGCAGTACTTC. Protein: CASSSGTSGRRSEQYF.

V gene TRBV5-1 combines with J gene TRBJ2-1; D could derive from TRBD1 or TRBD2 (5 bases each). V gave up 0 bases and J gave up 5 bases, with 12 bases separating them. Germline CDR1 and CDR2: SGHRS and YFSETQ. The CDR3 runs to 15 residues. CDR3 sequence reads: CASSLVGGVNNEQFF. CDR3 in DNA: TGCGCCAGCAGCTTGGTTGGGGGTGTGAACAATGAGCAGTTCTTC.

In this sample, this clonotype turned up a few times. This chain links TRBV9 with TRBJ1-3; D call uncertain. V lost 0 bases to trimming and J lost 0 bases, with 4 bases between them. Germline V lookup: CDR1 SGDLS, CDR2 YYNGEE. The CDR3 covers 14 residues. This chain's CDR3 is CASSVVDSGNTIYF. Written as DNA, the CDR3 is TGTGCCAGCAGCGTAGTAGACTCTGGAAACACCATATATTTT.

This clonotype was counted between two and nine times. This sequence joins TRBV4-3 and TRBJ2-7; D gene ambiguous. This CDR3 is 14 amino acids long. Trimming cost V 0 bases and J 4 bases, with 10 bases left between them. Germline CDR1 is LGHNA and CDR2 is YSLEER. As DNA, the CDR3 is TGCGCCAGCAGCCAAGAGCACTTACGGTACGAGCAGTACTTC. Translating gives CASSQEHLRYEQYF.

This clonotype was picked up many times. For the CDR3, the DNA is TGTGCCAGCAGCTTGTACGAAATCTACAATGAGCAGTTCTTC. This codes for CASSLYEIYNEQFF. The chain employs TRBV5-6 and TRBJ2-1; D gene ambiguous. V was cut by 1 base and J by 3 bases, with 8 bases left in between. The germline gives CDR1 SGHDT, CDR2 YYEEEE. The length of the CDR3 is 14 residues.

The chain joins TRBV20-1 to TRBJ1-5; D is undetermined. The CDR3 has 14 residues. Trimming pared 5 bases from V and 2 bases from J, leaving 13 bases between. In germline, CDR1 is DFQATT, CDR2 SNEGSKA (reference sequence). As DNA, the CDR3 is TGCAGTGCTGGCGCCTTGGTTGGCAATCAGCCCCAGCATTTT. Amino acids: CSAGALVGNQPQHF.

The rearrangement joins TRBV6-1 to TRBJ2-2; D possibly uses TRBD1 or TRBD2 (5 bases each). Trimming cost V 6 bases and J 0 bases, with 14 bases left between them. The CDR3 is made up of 16 amino acids. Germline assignment: CDR1 MNHNS and CDR2 SASEGT. As DNA, the CDR3 is TGTGCCAGCAGCCGCCGGGACCCGGCGAACACCGGGGAGCTGTTTTTT. This sequence encodes CASSRRDPANTGELFF.

This clonotype was picked up a small number of times. The chain is built from TRBV15 and TRBJ2-4; D is possibly TRBD1 or TRBD2 (5 bases each). The germline gives CDR1 LNHNV, CDR2 YYDKDF (reference sequence). The CDR3 loop spans 14 amino acids. V shed 0 bases and J shed 8 bases, with 11 bases lying between them. Here the CDR3 reads CATSREVVGDIQYF. CDR3 bases: TGTGCCACCAGCAGAGAGGTAGTGGGGGACATTCAGTACTTC.

This chain joins TRBV24-1 and TRBJ2-1, with 9 nucleotides matching TRBD1. Germline CDR1 KGHDR, CDR2 SFDVKD. The junction had 2 bases not matched to a gene; V was cut back by 0 bases and J by 6 bases. The CDR3 has 15 amino acids. The CDR3 DNA follows: TGTGCCACCAGTGATTTGAACAGGGGGCTCAATGAGCAGTTCTTC. Its protein product is CATSDLNRGLNEQFF.

The genes are TRBV19 and TRBJ2-7; 9 nucleotides align to TRBD2. The CDR3 totals 17 residues. Germline CDR1 reads LNHDA; CDR2 reads SQIVND (reference sequence). V was clipped by 4 bases and J by 0 bases; unmatched bases: 10. The CDR3: CASSKGSLAGDSYEQYF. The CDR3 bases are TGTGCCAGTAGTAAGGGGTCCTTAGCGGGAGACTCCTACGAGCAGTACTTC.

This clonotype came up a few times. This chain joins TRBV29-1 and TRBJ2-5; TRBD1 or TRBD2 may be the D gene (5 bases each). The CDR3 extends over 15 amino acids. The germline gives CDR1 SQVTM, CDR2 ANQGSEA. V shed 7 bases and J shed 2 bases, with 20 bases lying between them. CDR3 in amino acids: CSAEGPTGAQETQYF. For the CDR3, the DNA is TGCAGCGCCGAAGGCCCAACCGGGGCTCAAGAGACCCAGTACTTC.